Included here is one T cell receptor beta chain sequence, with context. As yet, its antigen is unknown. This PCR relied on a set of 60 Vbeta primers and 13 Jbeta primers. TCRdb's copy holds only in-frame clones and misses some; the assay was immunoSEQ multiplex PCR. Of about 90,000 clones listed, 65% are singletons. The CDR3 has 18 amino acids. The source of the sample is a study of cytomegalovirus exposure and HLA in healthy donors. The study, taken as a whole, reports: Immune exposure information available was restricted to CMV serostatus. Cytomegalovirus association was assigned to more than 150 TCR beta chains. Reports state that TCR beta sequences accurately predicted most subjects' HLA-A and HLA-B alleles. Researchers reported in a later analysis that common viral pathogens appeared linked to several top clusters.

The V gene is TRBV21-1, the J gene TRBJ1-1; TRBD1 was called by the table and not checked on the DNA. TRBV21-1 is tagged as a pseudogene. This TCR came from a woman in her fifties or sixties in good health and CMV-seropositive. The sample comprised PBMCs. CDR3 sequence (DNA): TGTGCCAGCACACTCGGTGGGGACAGGGTAGGGATGAACACTGAAGCTTTCTTT. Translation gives CASTLGGDRVGMNTEAFF.